A single T cell receptor beta chain is shown here with its context. The specificity of this receptor is unknown. The record has no base qualities; no much larger clone is one base away. Patients with a history of autoimmune disease or receiving systemic immunosuppression were excluded from the trial. Peripheral blood for TCR sequencing was collected from all dose cohorts at baseline, on cycle 4 day 1, and on cycle 7 day 1. The samples were drawn from a first-in-human, open-label, multicenter phase I dose-escalation trial of ivuxolimab. The trial enrolled adults with locally advanced or metastatic head and neck squamous cell, hepatocellular, melanoma or renal cell carcinoma. Before TCR sequencing, CD4+ T cells and CD8+ T cells were sorted from peripheral blood as separate populations. The data were taken from a study of OX40 agonist ivuxolimab in advanced cancers. Describing the broader study: Ivuxolimab was an agonistic, fully human IgG2 monoclonal antibody directed against OX40 (CD134), a costimulatory receptor. Prior anti-PD-1, anti-PD-L1 or anti-CTLA-4 therapy was permitted, and checkpoint inhibitors had been received by under 50% of dose-escalation patients. The purpose of peripheral TCRbeta sequencing was to test whether ivuxolimab changed TCR sequence diversity and led to clonal T-cell expansion. Of the 50 or so patients in dose escalation, 19 had hepatocellular carcinoma, about 15 had melanoma, 9 had renal cell carcinoma and 9 had head and neck cancer. In the dose-escalation cohort, about four fifths of patients were male, and the mean age was roughly 56 years with a range of about 20 to 79. Intravenous ivuxolimab was administered to patients every 2 weeks at six dose levels: 0.01, 0.1, 0.3, 1.5, 3 and 10 mg/kg. The paper describes the monotherapy dose-escalation part (N of about 52 patients) of the phase I trial of ivuxolimab. Partial responses occurred in three dose-escalation patients, of whom one had hepatocellular carcinoma and two had cutaneous melanoma.

For sequencing of the TCRbeta CDR3 region, genomic DNA was extracted from the sorted cells. TCRbeta CDR3 regions were sequenced using the immunoSEQ Assay. The table was pulled from immuneACCESS by TCRdb, which kept in-frame rearrangements only. Such tables lose some clones; where checked, under half of the loss comes from unresolved V genes, and the rest has no known cause. This sample comprises some 43,000 clones, 88% of them detected only once. The ten largest clonotypes hold approximately 3.2% of the sample. Broad study findings and their caveats: Low levels of normalized T-cell clonal expansion were also seen in some nonresponding patients. Which antigens the clonally expanded peripheral T cells were specific for was not determined. In partial responders in the 0.1-3.0 mg/kg groups, normalized peripheral clonal expansion was found to be among the lowest, especially among CD8+ T cells. At doses of 0.1 to 3.0 mg/kg, clonal expansion of both CD4+ and CD8+ blood T cells was observed from baseline to week 6. After ivuxolimab, CD8+ T cells had more expanded clones than CD4+ T cells on average.

The CDR3 goes from the cysteine to the phenylalanine over 13 residues. CDR3 DNA only is kept here, 39 bases in frame from base 1. The germline V gene sets CDR1 to MDHEN and CDR2 to SYDVKM. Trimming removed 2 bases from V and 10 bases from J, leaving 12 bases between the germline ends. This chain is built from TRBV28 and TRBJ2-1; the D gene cannot be resolved reliably. Sequenced here: CD4+ or CD8+ T cells sorted from blood, sampled in a trial of the OX40 agonist ivuxolimab. This clonotype originated in an adult with an advanced solid tumor such as melanoma, head and neck, liver or kidney cancer. The bases read TGTGCCAGCAGTTTAGTCCGGCCACTCGAGCAGTTCTTC. The resulting protein is CASSLVRPLEQFF.